This T cell receptor beta chain emerged from a study of blood T cell repertoires in COVID-19 (dated by TCRdb to between 2020 and 2021). Broadly, across the study: The collaborator samples originated in the United States, Italy and Spain and spanned the acute and convalescent phases of COVID-19. The prospective study material was composed of cDNA or gDNA derived from T cells, B-cell-depleted T cells, or PBMCs. Subjects who had been exposed to COVID-19, were actively infected with it, or had recovered from it provided the deeply sampled blood TCRbeta repertoires that made up the dataset. The repertoires were released in a freely available public database intended as a resource for research on the immune response to SARS-CoV-2. Samples came from the ongoing ImmuneRACE study (first 160 participants) plus 1,254 subjects from 6 global collaborators. Nearly every sample came with metadata listing a de-identified subject ID, COVID-19 status, age in years and sex. Where available, HLA class I and class II types were obtained from metadata supplied by the sample provider rather than from assay-based typing.

TCRbeta CDR3 regions were amplified from genomic DNA using the immunoSEQ Assay, a bias-controlled multiplex PCR. Per the source publication's procedure: The number of nucleated cells in each sample was estimated from the amplification of reference gene primers within the assay. To quantify the absolute abundance of each unique TCRbeta CDR3 rearrangement, sequence reads were collapsed and filtered. For each sample, productive Simpson clonality was calculated by taking the square root of Simpson's diversity index across productive rearrangements. This is the immuneACCESS table as TCRdb keeps it, with only in-frame sequences that have V and J called. A part of the clones is gone; compared with another copy, unresolved V genes explain less than half, and the rest is unexplained. V and J calls and clone size are as listed in that table; D and trimming were resolved from the DNA. This sample holds some 400,000 clones; around 90% were observed only once. Of the sample, 3% is held by the ten largest clones.

CDR1 and CDR2 were assigned from the germline V gene (reference sequence) as SEHNR and FQNEAQ. Its CDR3 holds 13 amino acids, cysteine through phenylalanine. Only the CDR3 portion is preserved as DNA: 39 bases, with reading frame beginning at the first base. Trimming takes 1 base off V and 9 bases off J; junction bases not matched to a gene: 5. Collaborating institutions collected whole blood in K2EDTA tubes following their own protocols. For TCRbeta analysis, collaborator samples were shipped as frozen whole blood, as isolated PBMCs, or as DNA extracted from either sample type. Worth noting for this clone: The target of this receptor is not known. Qualities for individual bases were not recorded, and no much larger clone is one base off.

The paper's findings and limits, for the study overall: The amount of clinical and demographic metadata varied by source and participant and was provided uncurated.

Sequenced input: peripheral blood. This receptor was taken from a human donor in a cohort sampled during active COVID-19. The chain is assembled from TRBV7-9 and TRBJ1-2, with TRBD1 matching 7 junction bases. The CDR3 loop reads CASSLDQGVRYTF. The sequence in DNA is TGTGCCAGCAGCTTAGATCAGGGGGTCCGCTACACCTTC.